The rows below give T cell receptor beta chains drawn from one sample of a study of T cells after yellow fever vaccination. TCRdb reprocessed the 5' RACE reads with MiXCR, giving one entry per CDR3 protein. The sample has some 560,000 distinct CDR3 sequences; roughly 17% are singletons. The source was PBMCs, collected 5 to 6 days after the first yellow fever vaccination. The receptor source for this set is a man aged 18-30 years who received the YFV17D yellow fever vaccine. Both conserved end residues are part of each CDR3. The D gene is left open where the match is weak. Only part of the rows carry a size: once, few, many, or a class if the clone is expanded.

J gene | clone size | D gene | V gene | CDR3 DNA | CDR3 protein
TRBJ2-5 | few | NA | TRBV6-6 | TGTGCCAGCAGTTACATCCTAGGGGCCCAGTACTTC | CASSYILGAQYF
TRBJ2-2 | NA | NA | TRBV9 | TGTGCCAGCACACGGGGCGCGGCCGGGGAGCTGTTTTTT | CASTRGAAGELFF
TRBJ2-7 | few | NA | TRBV4-3 | TGCGCCAGCAGCCAAGACAGTTTCTACGAGCAGTACTTC | CASSQDSFYEQYF
TRBJ2-2 | many | TRBD2 | TRBV2 | TGTGCCAGCAGGGGACTAGCGGACACCGGGGAGCTGTTTTTT | CASRGLADTGELFF
TRBJ2-7 | NA | TRBD1 | TRBV5-1 | TGCGCCAGCAGCCTTGGACAGGGACTCACCTACGAGCAGTACTTC | CASSLGQGLTYEQYF
TRBJ1-5 | NA | NA | TRBV5-1 | TGCGCCAGCAGCTTGGCATGGGGTCCCGATCAGCCCCAGCATTTT | CASSLAWGPDQPQHF
TRBJ2-3 | many | NA | TRBV7-2 | TGTGCCAGCAGCTTAAGGCGCACCACAGATACGCAGTATTTT | CASSLRRTTDTQYF
TRBJ1-1 | few | TRBD1 | TRBV6-2/TRBV6-3 | TGTGCCAGCATTGGGACAGGAATTTTTTCAATGAACACTGAAGCTTTCTTT | CASIGTGIFSMNTEAFF
TRBJ2-2 | many | NA | TRBV7-3 | TGTGCCAGCAGCTCGGGACAGAACACCGGGGAGCTGTTTTTT | CASSSGQNTGELFF
TRBJ2-5 | NA | NA | TRBV3-1 | TGTGCCAGCGGGAGCCCCGGGGGACAAGAGACCCAGTACTTC | CASGSPGGQETQYF
TRBJ1-2 | NA | NA | TRBV27 | TGTGCCAGCGGAGCCCCCGGTCGCTATGGCTACACCTTC | CASGAPGRYGYTF
TRBJ2-3 | NA | NA | TRBV5-1 | TGCGCCAGCAGCTTGGAAATTGGGGGGAACACAGATACGCAGTATTTT | CASSLEIGGNTDTQYF
TRBJ1-4 | few | TRBD1 | TRBV7-2 | TGTGCCAGCAGCCGATCCTCTGTGCGGACAGGGGGGGAAAAACTGTTTTTT | CASSRSSVRTGGEKLFF
TRBJ1-5 | few | NA | TRBV4-1 | TGCGCCAGCAGCCGGGGGGACGGGGGATTGTATAGCAATCAGCCCCAGCATTTT | CASSRGDGGLYSNQPQHF
TRBJ2-2 | few | NA | TRBV7-2 | TGTGCCAGCAGCACAGAACCCCGAAAGTTTACCGGGGAGCTGTTTTTT | CASSTEPRKFTGELFF
TRBJ2-3 | few | TRBD1 | TRBV4-3 | TGCGCCAGCAGCCAAGGACAGGGGTTTGACACAGATACGCAGTATTTT | CASSQGQGFDTDTQYF
TRBJ2-7 | NA | NA | TRBV21-1 | TGTGCCAGCAGCACATGGACAGGGCGGAGCTCCTACGAGCAGTACTTC | CASSTWTGRSSYEQYF
TRBJ1-1 | NA | NA | TRBV7-8 | TGTGCCAGCAGCCCGAGAATGAACACTGAAGATTTCTTT | CASSPRMNTEDFF
TRBJ2-3 | NA | NA | TRBV9 | TGTGCCAGCAGCGTGACACAGGGAAGTACGCAGTATTTT | CASSVTQGSTQYF
TRBJ1-1 | few | NA | TRBV20-1 | TGCAGTGCTACCCGGACGGAGGGCACTGAAGCTTTCTTT | CSATRTEGTEAFF
TRBJ2-2 | NA | NA | TRBV7-9 | TGTGCCAGCAGCTCCCCGGGACATCGCACCGGGGAGCTGTTTTTT | CASSSPGHRTGELFF
TRBJ1-2 | few | TRBD1 | TRBV15 | TGTGCCACCAGCAGAGATCGGGACAGCCCCTATGGCTACACCTTC | CATSRDRDSPYGYTF
TRBJ2-3 | many | NA | TRBV15 | TGTGCCACCAGCGGCCCACAGGGACCAGATACGCAGTATTTT | CATSGPQGPDTQYF
TRBJ2-1 | NA | NA | TRBV28 | TGTGCCAGCACCCAATTTACGACGGACAATGAGCAGTTCTTC | CASTQFTTDNEQFF
TRBJ1-4 | NA | NA | TRBV4-1 | TGCGCCAGCAGCCCCTGGGCCGGGGAGGGTGAAAAACTGTTTTTT | CASSPWAGEGEKLFF
TRBJ2-7 | NA | NA | TRBV20-1 | TGCAGTGCTAGACGCTTTAGGGCAGGGGACTACGAGCAGTACTTC | CSARRFRAGDYEQYF
TRBJ1-1 | NA | TRBD1 | TRBV5-5 | TGTGCCAGCAGCTTTTTGGGGACAGCGAACACTGAAGCTTTCTTT | CASSFLGTANTEAFF
TRBJ1-1 | NA | TRBD1 | TRBV3-1 | TGTGCCAGCAGCCAAGATGGTCACAGGGGGAAAGCTTTCTTT | CASSQDGHRGKAFF
TRBJ2-3 | NA | NA | TRBV6-2/TRBV6-3 | TGTGCCAGCAGTTACCGCCTCCTAGCTTATACGCAGTATTTT | CASSYRLLAYTQYF
TRBJ2-5 | NA | NA | TRBV24-1 | TGTGCCACCAGTGATTCTTCCAGGATCGAGACCCAGTACTTC | CATSDSSRIETQYF
TRBJ2-5 | NA | NA | TRBV12-3/TRBV12-4 | TGTGCCAGCAGTCCCAGGGACTTTAAAGAGACCCAGTACTTC | CASSPRDFKETQYF
TRBJ1-2 | NA | NA | TRBV12-3/TRBV12-4 | TGTGCCAGCGGTCGGGAGGTTGGCTACACCTTC | CASGREVGYTF
TRBJ1-2 | many | NA | TRBV6-5 | TGTGCCAGCAGTTCCGGGGGGCGCGGCTACACCTTC | CASSSGGRGYTF
TRBJ1-2 | NA | NA | TRBV5-1 | TGCGCCAGCAGCCATGACGGGAACTATGGCTACACCTTC | CASSHDGNYGYTF
TRBJ2-3 | few | NA | TRBV4-1 | TGCGCCAGCAGCCAACCTCGTAACACAGATACGCAGTATTTT | CASSQPRNTDTQYF
TRBJ2-1 | many | TRBD2 | TRBV12-5 | TGTGCTAGTGGCCGAGTCCCGGGACTAGCGATGAGCCAGTTCTTC | CASGRVPGLAMSQFF
TRBJ1-1 | NA | NA | TRBV5-1 | TGCGCCAGCAGCTTGTCTCGCGGGACGAACACTGAAGCTTTCTTT | CASSLSRGTNTEAFF
TRBJ2-1 | NA | TRBD2 | TRBV2 | TGTGCCAGCAGCCGACTAGCGGGAGCTGAGCAGTTCTTC | CASSRLAGAEQFF
TRBJ2-7 | many | NA | TRBV3-1 | TGTGCCAGCAGCCATTCGGGTTCCTACGAGCAGTACTTC | CASSHSGSYEQYF
TRBJ2-1 | NA | NA | TRBV9 | TGTGCCAGCAGCGAGGGACTTCCCGTATACAATGAGCAGTTCTTC | CASSEGLPVYNEQFF
TRBJ1-1 | many | NA | TRBV29-1 | TGCAGCGTTGGGGACCTCGACTTGGAAGCTTTCTTT | CSVGDLDLEAFF
TRBJ2-7 | few | NA | TRBV25-1 | TGTGCCAGCGCGGCGGGCGCCTACGAGCAGTACTTC | CASAAGAYEQYF
TRBJ1-2 | few | NA | TRBV5-1 | TGCGCCAGCAGCTTGACGACGGAAAAAAACTATGGCTACACCTTC | CASSLTTEKNYGYTF
TRBJ1-4 | few | NA | TRBV12-3/TRBV12-4 | TGTGCCAGCAGTTTCCACGGCAGGGGATCTAATGAAAAACTGTTTTTT | CASSFHGRGSNEKLFF
TRBJ1-1 | few | NA | TRBV9 | TGTGCCAGCAGCGTTCAGGGGTACACTGAAGCTTTCTTT | CASSVQGYTEAFF
TRBJ2-5 | NA | NA | TRBV29-1 | TGCAGCGTTGACAGAGGAGAAGAGACCCAGTACTTC | CSVDRGEETQYF
TRBJ2-3 | NA | TRBD2 | TRBV10-3 | TGTGCCATCAGTGACCGGGGAGAGCTAGCGGGGGCGTACTGGGATACGCAGTATTTT | CAISDRGELAGAYWDTQYF
TRBJ1-1 | few | NA | TRBV5-6 | TGTGCCAGCAGCTTGGACTCGCGGAACACTGAAGCTTTCTTT | CASSLDSRNTEAFF
TRBJ2-1 | many | TRBD1 | TRBV29-1 | TGCAGCGTTTTACCCGGGACAGGGGGGAATCACAATGAGCAGTTCTTC | CSVLPGTGGNHNEQFF
TRBJ1-2 | NA | NA | TRBV12-3/TRBV12-4 | TGTGCCAGCAGCTGGGAGATCTATGGCTACACCTTC | CASSWEIYGYTF
TRBJ2-2 | few | NA | TRBV7-8 | TGTGCCAGCAGCTTACTCCCCCCCGGGGAGCTGTTTTTT | CASSLLPPGELFF